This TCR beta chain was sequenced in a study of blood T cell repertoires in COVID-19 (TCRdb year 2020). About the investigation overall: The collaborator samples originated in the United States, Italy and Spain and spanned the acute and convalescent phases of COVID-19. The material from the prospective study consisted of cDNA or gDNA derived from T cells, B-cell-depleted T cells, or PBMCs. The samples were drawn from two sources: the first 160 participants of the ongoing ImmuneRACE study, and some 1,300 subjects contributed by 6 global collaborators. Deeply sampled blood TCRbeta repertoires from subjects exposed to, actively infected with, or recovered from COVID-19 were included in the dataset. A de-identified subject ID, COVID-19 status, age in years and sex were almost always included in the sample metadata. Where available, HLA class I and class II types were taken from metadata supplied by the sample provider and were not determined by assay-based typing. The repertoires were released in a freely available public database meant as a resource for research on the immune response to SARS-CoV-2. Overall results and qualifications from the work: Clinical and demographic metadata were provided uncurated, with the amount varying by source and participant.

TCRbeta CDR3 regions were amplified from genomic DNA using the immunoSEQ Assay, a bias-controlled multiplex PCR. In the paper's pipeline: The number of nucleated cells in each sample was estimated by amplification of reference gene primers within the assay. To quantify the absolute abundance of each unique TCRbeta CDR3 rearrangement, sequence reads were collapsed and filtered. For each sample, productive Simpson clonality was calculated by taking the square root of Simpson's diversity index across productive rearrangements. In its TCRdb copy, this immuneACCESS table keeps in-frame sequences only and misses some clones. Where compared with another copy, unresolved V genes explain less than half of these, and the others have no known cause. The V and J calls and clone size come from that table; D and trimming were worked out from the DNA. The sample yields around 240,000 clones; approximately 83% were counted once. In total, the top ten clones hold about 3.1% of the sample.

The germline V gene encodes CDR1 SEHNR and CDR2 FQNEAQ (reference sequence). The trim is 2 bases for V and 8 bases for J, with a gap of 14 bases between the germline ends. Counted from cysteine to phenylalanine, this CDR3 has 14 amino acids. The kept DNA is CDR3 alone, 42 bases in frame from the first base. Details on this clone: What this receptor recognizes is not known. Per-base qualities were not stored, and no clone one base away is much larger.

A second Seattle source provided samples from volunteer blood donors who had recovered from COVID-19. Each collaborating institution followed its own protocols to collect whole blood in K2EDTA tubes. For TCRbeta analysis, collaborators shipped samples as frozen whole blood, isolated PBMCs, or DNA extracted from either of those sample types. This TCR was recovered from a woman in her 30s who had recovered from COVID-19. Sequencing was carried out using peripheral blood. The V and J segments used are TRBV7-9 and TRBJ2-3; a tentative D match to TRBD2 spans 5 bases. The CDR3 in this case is CASSLQVDRGTQYF. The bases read TGTGCCAGCAGCTTACAAGTCGATCGGGGTACGCAGTATTTT. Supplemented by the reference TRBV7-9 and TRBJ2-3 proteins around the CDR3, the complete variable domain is DTGVSQNPRHKITKRGQNVTFRCDPISEHNRLYWYRQTLGQGPEFLTYFQNEAQLEKSRLLSDRFSAERPKGSFSTLEIQRTEQGDSAMYLCASSLQVDRGTQYFGPGTRLTVL.